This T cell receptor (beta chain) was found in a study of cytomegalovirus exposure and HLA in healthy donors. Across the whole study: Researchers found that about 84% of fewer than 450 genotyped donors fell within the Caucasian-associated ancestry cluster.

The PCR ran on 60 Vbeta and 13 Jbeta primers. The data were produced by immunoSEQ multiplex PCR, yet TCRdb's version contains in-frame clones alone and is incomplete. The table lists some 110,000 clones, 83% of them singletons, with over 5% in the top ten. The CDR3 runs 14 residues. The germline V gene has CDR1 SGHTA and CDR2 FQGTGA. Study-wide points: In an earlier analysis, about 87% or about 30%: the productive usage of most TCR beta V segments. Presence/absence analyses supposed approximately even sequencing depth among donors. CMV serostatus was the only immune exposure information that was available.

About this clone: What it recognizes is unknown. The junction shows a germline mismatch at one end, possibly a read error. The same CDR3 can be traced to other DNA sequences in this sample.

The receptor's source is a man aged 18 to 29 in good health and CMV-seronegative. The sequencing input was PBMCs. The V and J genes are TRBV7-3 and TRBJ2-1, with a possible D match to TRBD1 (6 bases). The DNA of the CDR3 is TGCGCCAGCAGCTTAACGAAGGACAGCAATGAGCAGTTCTTC. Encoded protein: CASSLTKDSNEQFF.